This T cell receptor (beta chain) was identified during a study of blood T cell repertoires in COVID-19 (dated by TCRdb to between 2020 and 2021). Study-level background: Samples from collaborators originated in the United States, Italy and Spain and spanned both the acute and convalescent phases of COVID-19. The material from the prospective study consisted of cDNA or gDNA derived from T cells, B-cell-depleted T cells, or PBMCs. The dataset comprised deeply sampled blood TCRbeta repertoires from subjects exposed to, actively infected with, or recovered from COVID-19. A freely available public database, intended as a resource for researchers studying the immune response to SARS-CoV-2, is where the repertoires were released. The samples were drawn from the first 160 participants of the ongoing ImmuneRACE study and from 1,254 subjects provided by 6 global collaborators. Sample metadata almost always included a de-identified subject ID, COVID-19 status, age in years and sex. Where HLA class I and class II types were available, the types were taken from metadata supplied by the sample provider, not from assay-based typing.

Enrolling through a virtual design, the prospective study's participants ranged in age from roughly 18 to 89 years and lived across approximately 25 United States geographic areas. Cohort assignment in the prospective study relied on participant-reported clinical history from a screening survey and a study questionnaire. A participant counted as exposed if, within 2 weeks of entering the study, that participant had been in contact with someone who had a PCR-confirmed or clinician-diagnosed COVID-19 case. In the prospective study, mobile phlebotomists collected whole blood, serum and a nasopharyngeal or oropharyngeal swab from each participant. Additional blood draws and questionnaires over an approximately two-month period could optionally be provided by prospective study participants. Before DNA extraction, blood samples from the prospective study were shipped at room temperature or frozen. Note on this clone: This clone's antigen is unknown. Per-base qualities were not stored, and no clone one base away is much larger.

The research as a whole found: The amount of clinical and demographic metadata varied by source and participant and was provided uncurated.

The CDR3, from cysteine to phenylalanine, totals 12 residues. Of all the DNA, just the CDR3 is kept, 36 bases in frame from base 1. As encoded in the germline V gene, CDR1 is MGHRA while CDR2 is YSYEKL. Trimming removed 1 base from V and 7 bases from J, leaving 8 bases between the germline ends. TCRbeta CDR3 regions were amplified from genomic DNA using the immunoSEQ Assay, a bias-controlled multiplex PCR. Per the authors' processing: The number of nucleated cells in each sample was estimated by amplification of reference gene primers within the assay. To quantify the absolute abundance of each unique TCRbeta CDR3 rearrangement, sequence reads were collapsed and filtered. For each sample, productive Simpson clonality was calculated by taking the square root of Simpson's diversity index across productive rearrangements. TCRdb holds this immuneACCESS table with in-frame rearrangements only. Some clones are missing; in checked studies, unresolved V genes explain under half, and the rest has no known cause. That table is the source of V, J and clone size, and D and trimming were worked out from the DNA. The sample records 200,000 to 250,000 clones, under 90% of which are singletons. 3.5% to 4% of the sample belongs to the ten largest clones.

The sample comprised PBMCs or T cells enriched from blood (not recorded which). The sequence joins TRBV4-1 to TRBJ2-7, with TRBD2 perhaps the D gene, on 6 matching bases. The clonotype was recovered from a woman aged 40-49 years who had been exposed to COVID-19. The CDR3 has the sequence CASSQGAGEQYF. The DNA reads TGCGCCAGCAGCCAAGGGGCGGGGGAGCAGTACTTC.